These 11 T cell receptor beta chains originate from one sample sequenced in a study of PD-L1 blockade in urothelial cancer (dated by TCRdb to about 2017). Receptor libraries were prepared by the immunoSEQ multiplex PCR assay. TCRdb stores this immuneACCESS table with in-frame sequences only. Part of the clones is absent; in the studies checked, under half of the shortfall reflects unresolved V genes, and no reason is known for the rest. Recorded for this sample are some 110,000 clones; around 89% of them occurred a single time. Under 2% of the sample rests with the top ten. Explained via the paper, the time point label denotes: peripheral blood 6 weeks after treatment start. The sequences come from PBMCs, collected around atezolizumab (anti-PD-L1) treatment. Receptors originate from a man aged 60-69 years with urothelial cancer.

In this sample, this clone turned up once. The chain has TRBV28 and TRBJ2-5; 8 nucleotides align to TRBD2. The CDR3 extends over 16 amino acids. Germline V gene lookup returns CDR1 MDHEN and CDR2 SYDVKM. The trim removed 6 bases at V and 7 bases at J, leaving 16 bases unmatched. Here the CDR3 reads CASSRIGAGGPRTQYF. CDR3 DNA sequence: TGTGCCAGCAGCCGCATCGGGGCGGGGGGACCCAGGACCCAGTACTTC.

This clone appeared once. The CDR3 region has the DNA TGTGCCAGCCGTGCCACGGACAGGGGAAACACTGAAGCTTTCTTT. It is translated as CASRATDRGNTEAFF. V and J are TRBV28 and TRBJ1-1, with 9 positions matching TRBD1. The CDR3 consists of 15 residues. V trimming: 8 bases; J trimming: 2 bases; junction bases outside the gene matches: 9. Germline V gives CDR1 MDHEN, CDR2 SYDVKM.

The chain recombines TRBV11-2 with TRBJ2-7; perhaps TRBD2 as D (5 bases). This CDR3 is 13 amino acids long. The germline gives CDR1 SGHAT, CDR2 FQNNGV. The V end lost 5 bases, the J end lost 4 bases, and 12 bases lay between the germline ends. The CDR3 region has the DNA TGTGCCAGCAGCCGGGGATATAAGTACGAGCAGTACTTC. It encodes CASSRGYKYEQYF. Based on the CDR3 plus reference TRBV11-2 and TRBJ2-7, the full variable domain is EAGVAQSPRYKIIEKRQSVAFWCNPISGHATLYWYQQILGQGPKLLIQFQNNGVVDDSQLPKDRFSAERLKGVDSTLKIQPAKLEDSAVYLCASSRGYKYEQYFGPGTRLTVT.

The V and J genes are TRBV7-9 and TRBJ2-5, with D perhaps TRBD1 (5 bases). Germline CDR1 and CDR2: SEHNR and FQNEAQ (reference sequence). The CDR3 runs 14 residues. With 6 bases removed from V and 2 bases from J, the gap between germline ends came to 13 bases. The CDR3 bases are TGTGCCAGCAGGGATCAGGGTTGGCAAGAGACCCAGTACTTC. It is translated as CASRDQGWQETQYF.

This CDR3 reads CASSTHTSGRAYEQYF. The CDR3 nucleotides read TGTGCCAGCAGCACCCACACTAGCGGGAGGGCCTACGAGCAGTACTTC. The chain joins TRBV7-9 to TRBJ2-7, with 13 bases matching TRBD2. The ends lost 5 bases at V and 2 bases at J; junction bases unmatched: 6. The germline CDR1 and CDR2 sequences are SEHNR and FQNEAQ (reference sequence). The CDR3 runs to 16 residues.

The genes are TRBV14 and TRBJ2-2; possible D gene TRBD1, 5 bases. Germline CDR1 SGHDN, CDR2 FVKESK. CDR3 length: 15 amino acids. Trimming pared 1 base from V and 4 bases from J, leaving 10 bases between. CDR3 coding DNA: TGTGCCAGCAGCCAAGCAGGGTCGGGCACCGGGGAGCTGTTTTTT. It specifies CASSQAGSGTGELFF.

This chain connects TRBV6-5 to TRBJ1-2, with 9 bases aligning to TRBD1. With 2 bases clipped from V and 4 bases from J, the junction kept 5 bases outside the gene matches. From germline, CDR1 is MNHEY and CDR2 SVGAGI. This CDR3 region has 15 residues. CDR3 in amino acids: CASSYTTGGGYGYTF. The DNA of the CDR3 is TGTGCCAGCAGTTACACGACAGGGGGAGGCTATGGCTACACCTTC.

The rearrangement uses TRBV5-1 and TRBJ1-5, with TRBD1 as a possible D gene (6 bases). The ends were cut back, 4 bases at V and 7 bases at J, with 18 bases in the middle. The CDR3 sequence is 15 residues long. CDR1 SGHRS and CDR2 YFSETQ come from the germline V gene. This chain's CDR3 is CASSQTGGAGQPQHF. CDR3 nucleotides: TGCGCCAGCAGCCAGACGGGGGGGGCGGGGCAGCCCCAGCATTTT.

J is TRBJ1-2 and V is TRBV2; 8 bases are a match to TRBD1. The CDR3 consists of 15 residues. With V trimmed by 7 bases and J by 0 bases, 7 bases remained unmatched. Germline V gene data show CDR1 as SNHLY and CDR2 as FYNNEI. CDR3 sequence reads: CASTPGGIANYGYTF. Here the CDR3 DNA reads TGTGCCAGCACTCCAGGGGGCATAGCTAACTATGGCTACACCTTC.

The chain links TRBV28 to TRBJ1-6; TRBD1 might be the D (5 bases). Trimming stripped 5 bases from V and 7 bases from J, with 15 bases between. The CDR3 runs to 15 residues. Germline CDR1 and CDR2: MDHEN and SYDVKM. Here the CDR3 reads CASSPEEGKNSPLHF. Written as DNA, the CDR3 is TGTGCCAGCAGTCCAGAGGAGGGGAAAAATTCACCCCTCCACTTT.

V gene TRBV20-1 combines with J gene TRBJ2-3, with D perhaps matching TRBD2 (5 bases). CDR1 and CDR2 (germline): DFQATT, SNEGSKA (reference sequence). The CDR3 loop spans 11 amino acids. Deletions cut 5 bases from V and 7 bases from J, with 10 bases between. The CDR3 loop is CSAPGGHTQYF. CDR3 sequence (DNA): TGCAGTGCTCCAGGAGGACATACGCAGTATTTT.